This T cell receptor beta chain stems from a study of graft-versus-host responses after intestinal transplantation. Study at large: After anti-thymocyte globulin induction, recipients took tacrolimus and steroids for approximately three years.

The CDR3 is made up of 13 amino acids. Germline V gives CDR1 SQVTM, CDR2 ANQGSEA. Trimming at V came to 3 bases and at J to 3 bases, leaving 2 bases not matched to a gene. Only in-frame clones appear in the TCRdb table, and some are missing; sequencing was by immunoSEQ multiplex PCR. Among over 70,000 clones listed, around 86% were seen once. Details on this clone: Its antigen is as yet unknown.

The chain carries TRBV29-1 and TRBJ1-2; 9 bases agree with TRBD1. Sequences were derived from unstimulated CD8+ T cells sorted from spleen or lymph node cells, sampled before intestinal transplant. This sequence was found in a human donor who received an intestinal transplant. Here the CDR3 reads CSVETGGDYGYTF. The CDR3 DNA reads TGCAGCGTTGAGACAGGGGGGGACTATGGCTACACCTTC.